This TCR beta chain was obtained from a study of graft-versus-host responses after intestinal transplantation. Regarding the study as a whole: Marrow from the recipient contained GvH clones, some of which had appeared first in ileum or blood. Early declines in HvG clones that occurred post-transplant were associated with peak circulating GvH clone levels. In patients with graft-donor T cell macrochimerism, allograft graft-versus-host to host-versus-graft clonal ratios were high.

The CDR3 sequence is 15 residues long. The J segment lost 5 bases and the V segment lost 0 bases, leaving 7 bases of the junction unmatched. CDR1 SGHRS and CDR2 YFSETQ come from the germline V gene. Of note for this clone: Its antigen is not known.

The repertoire was sequenced with immunoSEQ multiplex PCR; TCRdb's copy has only in-frame clones and lacks some. The data contain about 98,000 clones, around 86% of them singletons. Source: PBMCs, taken 255 days after intestinal transplant. The J gene is TRBJ2-5, the V gene TRBV5-1; 7 bases fit TRBD1. The TCR sequence derives from a human patient who received an intestinal transplant, so some T cells may come from the graft donor. CDR3 amino acids: CASSLVRTGGETQYF. The CDR3 region has the DNA TGCGCCAGCAGCTTGGTTCGGACAGGTGGGGAGACCCAGTACTTC.